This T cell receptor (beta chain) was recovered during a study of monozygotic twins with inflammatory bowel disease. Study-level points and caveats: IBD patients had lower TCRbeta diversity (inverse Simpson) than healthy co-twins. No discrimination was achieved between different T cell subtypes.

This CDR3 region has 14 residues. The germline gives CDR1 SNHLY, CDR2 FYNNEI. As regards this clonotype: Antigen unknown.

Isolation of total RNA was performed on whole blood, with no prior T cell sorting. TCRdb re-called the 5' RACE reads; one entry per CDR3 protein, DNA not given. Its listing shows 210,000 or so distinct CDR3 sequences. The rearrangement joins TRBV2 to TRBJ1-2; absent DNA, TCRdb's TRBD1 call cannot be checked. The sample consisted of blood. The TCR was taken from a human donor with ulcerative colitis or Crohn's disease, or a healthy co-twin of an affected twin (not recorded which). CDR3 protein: CASSGTGANYGYTF.